This TCR beta chain was profiled in a study of beta chain features in type 1 diabetes. Whole-study findings and limits: TCRB CDR3s were moderately but significantly shorter in Type 1 diabetes patients in all four CD4+ subsets.

Regarding this clone: Its specificity is unknown.

Reverse transcription of all isolated RNA meant that expressed TCRB transcripts were sequenced. Produced via immunoSEQ multiplex PCR; TCRdb's table is partial and in-frame only. The sample carries hundreds of thousands of clones, 10% to 15% recorded once. The length of the CDR3 is 14 residues. The J segment lost 2 bases and the V segment lost 8 bases, leaving 6 bases of the junction unmatched. Germline values: CDR1 WSHSY, CDR2 SAAADI. The rearrangement joins TRBV10-2 to TRBJ1-5; 7 bases line up with TRBD1. Material for sequencing was naive CD4+ T cells from blood. This sequence originates from a man younger than 35 with type 1 diabetes. The DNA of the CDR3 is TGCGCCAGCTCTACAGGGGTTGGCAATCAGCCCCAGCATTTT. This codes for CASSTGVGNQPQHF.